A single sample is the source of the 27 T cell receptor beta chains below, sequenced in a study of cytomegalovirus exposure and HLA in healthy donors. PCR primers comprised 60 Vbeta and 13 Jbeta primers. Method: immunoSEQ multiplex PCR; TCRdb's copy keeps in-frame clones and lacks some. This table has around 140,000 clones, more than 70% appearing once. Material for sequencing was PBMCs. Receptors were obtained from a man over 45 in good health and CMV-seropositive.

The chain has TRBV10-2 and TRBJ1-5, with 11 bases fitting TRBD1. The CDR3 totals 15 residues. Germline trimming cut 6 bases from V and 7 bases from J; bases unmatched to any gene: 8. Germline CDR1 and CDR2: WSHSY and SAAADI. The CDR3 region has the DNA TGCGCCAGCAGGATGGACAGGGGGCCCGGGCAGCCCCAGCATTTT. This encodes CASRMDRGPGQPQHF.

This clone was seen a few times. The chain couples TRBV11-3 to TRBJ2-3, with 10 bases matching TRBD1. This CDR3 spans 14 amino acids. The germline CDR1 and CDR2 sequences are SGHNT and YENEEA. The trim removed 5 bases at V and 4 bases at J, leaving 3 bases unmatched. This CDR3 is CASSVTGGADTQYF. CDR3 sequence (DNA): TGTGCCAGCAGCGTGACAGGGGGCGCAGATACGCAGTATTTT.

The chain carries TRBV11-2 and TRBJ1-1, with unresolved D. From germline, CDR1 is SGHAT and CDR2 FQNNGV. V was shortened by 4 bases and J by 7 bases, with 10 bases between the two germline ends. The CDR3 is made up of 12 amino acids. In nucleotides, the CDR3 is TGTGCCAGCAGCTCCGATCGCTATGAAGCTTTCTTT. This translates into CASSSDRYEAFF.

The V call is TRBV4-1, the J call TRBJ2-1, with 12 bases aligning to TRBD1. This CDR3 is 17 amino acids long. Germline loops: CDR1 MGHRA, CDR2 YSYEKL. Trimming at V came to 3 bases and at J to 8 bases, leaving 11 bases not matched to a gene. CDR3 sequence reads: CASSHLLRDRGLDEQFF. CDR3 sequence (DNA): TGCGCCAGCAGCCATCTTTTACGGGACAGGGGGCTCGATGAGCAGTTCTTC.

There are a few counts of this clone. This chain uses TRBV6-5 with TRBJ1-2; TRBD1 is a possible D gene (6 bases). The CDR3 has 13 amino acids. Trimming stripped 2 bases from V and 2 bases from J, with 6 bases between. Germline V gene sequence: CDR1 MNHEY, CDR2 SVGAGI. This CDR3 reads CASSYGQNYGYTF. The CDR3, as DNA: TGTGCCAGCAGTTACGGACAGAACTATGGCTACACCTTC.

The chain combines TRBV18 with TRBJ2-7, with D perhaps matching TRBD1 (5 bases). V was shortened by 2 bases and J by 3 bases, with 17 bases between the two germline ends. Germline V gene data show CDR1 as KGHSH and CDR2 as LQKENI. This CDR3 spans 16 amino acids. The CDR3 coding sequence is TGTGCCAGCTCACCATCCCGGACACAAGGGCGCTACGAGCAGTACTTC. It specifies CASSPSRTQGRYEQYF.

This clone has more than one count but fewer than ten. The rearrangement joins TRBV5-1 to TRBJ1-1, with no clear D. Trimming cost V 2 bases and J 0 bases, with 8 bases left between them. This CDR3 is built from 14 residues. CDR1 is SGHRS and CDR2 is YFSETQ in the germline V gene. The CDR3 DNA is TGCGCCAGCAGCTTCTCCAGTCTGAACACTGAAGCTTTCTTT. Protein: CASSFSSLNTEAFF.

The rearrangement uses TRBV5-1 and TRBJ1-4, with TRBD1 identical over 11 bases. The germline CDR1 and CDR2 sequences are SGHRS and YFSETQ. The V gene end was trimmed by 0 bases and the J gene end by 7 bases; junction bases not matched to a gene: 2. CDR3 length: 15 residues. In DNA form, the CDR3 reads TGCGCCAGCAGCTTGGCCGGGACAGGGGGTGAAAAACTGTTTTTT. Residues: CASSLAGTGGEKLFF.

The chain links TRBV5-8 to TRBJ1-1; the D gene is possibly TRBD1 (5 bases). Germline CDR1 and CDR2: SGHTS and YDEGEE. The V end lost 3 bases, the J end lost 1 base, and 16 bases lay between the germline ends. The CDR3 covers 16 residues. CDR3 sequence (DNA): TGTGCCAGCAGCTCCTCTACAGGAGCACGGAACACTGAAGCTTTCTTT. It yields the protein CASSSSTGARNTEAFF. The variable domain in full, with the rest retrieved from reference TRBV5-8 and TRBJ1-1, is EAGVTQSPTHLIKTRGQQATLRCSPISGHTSVYWYQQALGLGLQFLLWYDEGEERNRGNFPPRFSGRQFPNYSSELNVNALELEDSALYLCASSSSTGARNTEAFFGQGTRLTVV.

This chain links TRBV6-1 with TRBJ1-2; 7 bases map to TRBD1. The ends lost 6 bases at V and 4 bases at J; junction bases unmatched: 11. The CDR3 extends over 15 amino acids. The germline V gene encodes CDR1 MNHNS and CDR2 SASEGT. CDR3 sequence (DNA): TGTGCCAGCAGGAAGGGGACAGACCAGATCTATGGCTACACCTTC. It specifies CASRKGTDQIYGYTF.

This clone has more than one count but fewer than ten. The chain is built from TRBV7-9 and TRBJ1-1; D call uncertain. V dropped 2 bases and J dropped 0 bases, with 7 bases sitting between them. CDR3 length: 14 amino acids. Germline V CDR1 and CDR2: SEHNR, FQNEAQ (reference sequence). DNA for the CDR3: TGTGCCAGCAGCTTATATGAGGTGAACACTGAAGCTTTCTTT. As protein: CASSLYEVNTEAFF.

The chain couples TRBV6-5 to TRBJ1-1; D may be TRBD1 (5 bases). Trimming cost V 5 bases and J 2 bases, with 12 bases left between them. The CDR3 has 14 amino acids. CDR1 and CDR2 (germline): MNHEY, SVGAGI. This chain's CDR3 is CASSDWGTNTEAFF. The CDR3 DNA is TGTGCCAGCAGTGATTGGGGGACTAACACTGAAGCTTTCTTT.

The chain links TRBV18 to TRBJ1-1, with D possibly being TRBD1 (6 bases). V was trimmed by 6 bases and J by 0 bases, leaving 29 bases between them. This CDR3 spans 20 amino acids. The germline V gene encodes CDR1 KGHSH and CDR2 LQKENI. This CDR3 reads CASSPSPLTGGGLVNTEAFF. The CDR3 DNA is TGTGCCAGCTCCCCCTCCCCCCTAACCGGCGGGGGCCTTGTGAACACTGAAGCTTTCTTT.

The V and J genes are TRBV7-6 and TRBJ2-1; D is unclear. Germline assignment: CDR1 SGHVS and CDR2 FNYEAQ. The CDR3 is 12 residues long. V was trimmed by 0 bases and J by 8 bases, leaving 5 bases between them. CDR3 sequence reads: CASSLALDEQFF. Written as DNA, the CDR3 is TGTGCCAGCAGCTTAGCTCTCGATGAGCAGTTCTTC. Supplemented by reference TRBV7-6 and TRBJ2-1, the full variable domain reads GAGVSQSPRYKVTKRGQDVALRCDPISGHVSLYWYRQALGQGPEFLTYFNYEAQQDKSGLPNDRFSAERPEGSISTLTIQRTEQRDSAMYRCASSLALDEQFFGPGTRLTVL.

The V gene is TRBV5-6, the J gene TRBJ1-5; 8 nucleotides agree with TRBD1. This CDR3 is 14 amino acids long. The germline V gene has CDR1 SGHDT and CDR2 YYEEEE. Unmatched junction bases numbered 3, after V lost 4 bases and J lost 3 bases. CDR3 region: CASSMGQANQPQHF. DNA for the CDR3: TGTGCCAGCAGCATGGGACAGGCCAATCAGCCCCAGCATTTT.

The J gene is TRBJ2-5, the V gene TRBV6-1; a possible D gene is TRBD2 (7 bases). The CDR3 runs to 15 residues. Trimming pared 6 bases from V and 4 bases from J, leaving 18 bases between. Germline values: CDR1 MNHNS, CDR2 SASEGT. CDR3 nucleotides: TGTGCCAGCAGGGCAATCCTAGGGGGGGGAGAGACCCAGTACTTC. Translation gives CASRAILGGGETQYF.

The chain uses TRBV20-1 and TRBJ1-2, with D maybe TRBD1 (6 bases). Germline CDR1 and CDR2: DFQATT and SNEGSKA (reference sequence). The V and J ends lost 7 bases and 8 bases respectively, with 14 bases between them. CDR3 length equals 11 residues. Here the CDR3 reads CSVLQGAGYTF. In nucleotides, the CDR3 is TGCAGTGTCTTACAGGGTGCGGGCTACACCTTC.

V usage is TRBV27 and J usage is TRBJ1-5; D might be TRBD1 (6 bases). The CDR3 runs to 13 residues. The germline V and J ends were trimmed by 6 bases and 7 bases, with 13 bases remaining between them. The germline V gene has CDR1 MNHEY and CDR2 SMNVEV (reference sequence). Here the CDR3 reads CASSPGHRQPQHF. The CDR3 nucleotides are TGTGCCAGCAGCCCGGGACATCGGCAGCCCCAGCATTTT.

Turning to this clone: The identical CDR3 is also encoded by other nucleotide sequences in the sample. This chain links TRBV5-4 with TRBJ1-5; D ambiguous. The V end was cut by 1 base, the J end by 3 bases, with 8 bases between. CDR1 and CDR2 from the germline V gene are SGHNT and YYREEE (reference sequence). This CDR3 spans 14 amino acids. CDR3 nucleotide sequence: TGTGCCAGCAGCTTGTCAGGCCCCAATCAGCCCCAGCATTTT. Protein sequence: CASSLSGPNQPQHF. The complete variable domain, with remaining parts taken from reference TRBV5-4 and TRBJ1-5, reads ETGVTQSPTHLIKTRGQQVTLRCSSQSGHNTVSWYQQALGQGPQFIFQYYREEENGRGNFPPRFSGLQFPNYSSELNVNALELDDSALYLCASSLSGPNQPQHFGDGTRLSIL.

This clone was seen only a few times. This chain joins TRBV5-4 and TRBJ1-1; D gene unclear. This CDR3 comprises 13 residues. Germline V gene data show CDR1 as SGHNT and CDR2 as YYREEE (reference sequence). V gave up 2 bases and J gave up 0 bases, with 5 bases separating them. CDR3 region: CASSFGMNTEAFF. The CDR3 region has the DNA TGTGCCAGCAGCTTCGGGATGAACACTGAAGCTTTCTTT.

The chain employs TRBV10-3 and TRBJ1-2; 10 bases line up with TRBD1. The CDR3 is made up of 13 amino acids. The germline V gene encodes CDR1 ENHRY and CDR2 SYGVKD. V shed 8 bases and J 8 bases; nucleotides not matched to a gene: 8. The CDR3 DNA is TGTGCCATCTATAGACAGGGGGCAGAGGGCTACACCTTC. Its translation is CAIYRQGAEGYTF.

The V call is TRBV28, the J call TRBJ1-3; 7 bases align to TRBD1. In germline, CDR1 is MDHEN, CDR2 SYDVKM. V trimming: 5 bases; J trimming: 0 bases; junction bases outside the gene matches: 1. The CDR3 has 14 amino acids. This CDR3 is CASSQGGSGNTIYF. In DNA, the CDR3 is TGTGCCAGCAGTCAGGGGGGCTCTGGAAACACCATATATTTT.

The CDR3 is CASSPGLGFGSGELFF. The CDR3, as DNA: TGTGCCAGCAGCCCGGGACTAGGGTTTGGCTCCGGGGAGCTGTTTTTT. V gene TRBV7-6 combines with J gene TRBJ2-2; 8 bases agree with TRBD2. CDR3 length: 16 amino acids. V lost 5 bases and J lost 6; bases outside the gene matches: 11. Germline CDR1 reads SGHVS; CDR2 reads FNYEAQ.

The chain employs TRBV6-5 and TRBJ2-3; D perhaps matches TRBD2 (5 bases). CDR3 length equals 14 residues. Trimming left V 4 bases short and J 2 bases short, with 10 bases between. Germline V gene sequence: CDR1 MNHEY, CDR2 SVGAGI. CDR3 DNA: TGTGCCAGCAGTTCGGGGAAGGACACAGATACGCAGTATTTT. Its translation is CASSSGKDTDTQYF.

V usage is TRBV6-6 and J usage is TRBJ1-5, with 7 bases aligning to TRBD1. V shed 5 bases, J shed 0 bases, and the junction held 4 bases outside the gene matches. Germline loops: CDR1 MNHNY, CDR2 SVGAGI (reference sequence). CDR3 length: 15 amino acids. In DNA form, the CDR3 reads TGTGCCAGCAGTGCGGGACAGATTAGCAATCAGCCCCAGCATTTT. Encoded protein: CASSAGQISNQPQHF.

The chain carries TRBV19 and TRBJ1-4, with 8 bases aligning to TRBD1. Trimming removed 5 bases from V and 6 bases from J; junction bases left unmatched: 29. Germline assignment: CDR1 LNHDA and CDR2 SQIVND (reference sequence). The length of the CDR3 is 22 residues. CDR3 sequence: CASSSSRGFPGQGYDLDEKLFF. The CDR3 DNA is TGTGCCAGTAGTTCCAGCAGAGGGTTTCCTGGACAGGGTTATGATCTGGATGAAAAACTGTTTTTT. Combining the CDR3 with reference TRBV19 and TRBJ1-4 gives the whole variable domain DGGITQSPKYLFRKEGQNVTLSCEQNLNHDAMYWYRQDPGQGLRLIYYSQIVNDFQKGDIAEGYSVSREKKESFPLTVTSAQKNPTAFYLCASSSSRGFPGQGYDLDEKLFFGSGTQLSVL.

This clone was picked up a small number of times. The chain links TRBV5-4 to TRBJ1-6; 7 nucleotides match TRBD1. Trimming removed 0 bases from V and 7 bases from J; junction bases left unmatched: 4. Per the germline V gene, CDR1 is SGHNT and CDR2 is YYREEE (reference sequence). The CDR3 is made up of 15 amino acids. The CDR3 nucleotides are TGTGCCAGCAGCTTGGGGGGACAGCGAAATTCACCCCTCCACTTT. Amino acid sequence: CASSLGGQRNSPLHF. Looking up the rest from reference TRBV5-4 and TRBJ1-6 gives the full variable domain: ETGVTQSPTHLIKTRGQQVTLRCSSQSGHNTVSWYQQALGQGPQFIFQYYREEENGRGNFPPRFSGLQFPNYSSELNVNALELDDSALYLCASSLGGQRNSPLHFGNGTRLTVT.